One and the same sample provided the 22 T cell receptor beta chains below, sequenced in a study of blood T cell repertoires in COVID-19. The method was immunoSEQ multiplex PCR; TCRdb's version includes in-frame clones alone and lacks a portion of them. The top ten clones hold about 3% of a sample with 160,000 or so clones, more than 80% of them seen once. The sequenced sample consisted of peripheral blood. These receptors originate from a man in his 60s with acute or convalescent COVID-19.

In this sample, this clone turned up once. V gene TRBV18 combines with J gene TRBJ2-3, with 12 bases lining up with TRBD2. V dropped 6 bases and J dropped 6; count of bases not matched to a gene: 7. The CDR3 has 15 residues. Germline values: CDR1 KGHSH, CDR2 LQKENI. The CDR3 DNA sequence: TGTGCCAGCTCGGGACTAGCGGGTGGATCCGATACGCAGTATTTT. Its protein product is CASSGLAGGSDTQYF.

V and J are TRBV7-9 and TRBJ2-1; 7 positions agree with TRBD1. The CDR3 spans 16 residues. Germline CDR1 SEHNR, CDR2 FQNEAQ (reference sequence). V shed 6 bases, J shed 6 bases, and the junction held 14 bases outside the gene matches. The CDR3 loop reads CASSSNRGRTTNEQFF. The DNA for the CDR3 is TGTGCCAGCAGTTCAAACAGGGGCCGGACCACCAATGAGCAGTTCTTC.

This chain joins TRBV3-1 (or the pseudogene TRBV3-2) and TRBJ1-6, with a tentative D call TRBD1 (5 bases). Trimming took 4 bases from V and 6 from J, leaving 19 bases between them. Germline lookup yields CDR1 LGHDT and CDR2 YNNKEL (reference sequence). The CDR3 covers 17 residues. CDR3: CASSLPPGGGINSPLHF. The CDR3 coding sequence is TGTGCCAGCAGCCTCCCCCCCGGCGGGGGAATTAATTCACCCCTCCACTTT.

The chain employs TRBV7-3 and TRBJ1-1; possibly TRBD1 for D (5 bases). CDR3 size: 14 residues. V was clipped by 0 bases and J by 2 bases, with 7 bases between them. Germline CDR1 SGHTA, CDR2 FQGTGA. CDR3 bases: TGTGCCAGCAGCTTAACTGGGGCAAACACTGAAGCTTTCTTT. Translation: CASSLTGANTEAFF.

The J gene is TRBJ2-5, the V gene TRBV11-2, with a weak D call TRBD1 (6 bases). This CDR3 is built from 14 residues. CDR1 is SGHAT and CDR2 is FQNNGV in the germline V gene. Trimming removed 2 bases from V and 4 bases from J, with 11 bases in between. The CDR3 spells CASSLREGGETQYF. In DNA form, the CDR3 reads TGTGCCAGCAGCTTAAGGGAAGGGGGAGAGACCCAGTACTTC.

The chain is built from TRBV6-5 and TRBJ2-1, with 12 bases identical to TRBD2. J was trimmed by 3 bases and V by 4 bases; bases with no gene match: 4. CDR1 is MNHEY, CDR2 SVGAGI, per germline. CDR3 length: 16 amino acids. The CDR3 nucleotides are TGTGCCAGCAGTTTCAGACTAGCGGGGGACTACAATGAGCAGTTCTTC. The encoded protein is CASSFRLAGDYNEQFF.

The chain uses TRBV6-5 and TRBJ1-2; 9 bases match TRBD1. The CDR3 runs to 14 residues. CDR1 is MNHEY, CDR2 SVGAGI, per germline. V dropped 5 bases and J dropped 4; count of bases not matched to a gene: 5. CDR3 nucleotides: TGTGCCAGCAGTACCGTGGACAGGGGCTATGGCTACACCTTC. Translated, it gives CASSTVDRGYGYTF.

The J gene is TRBJ1-4, the V gene TRBV5-5; D not certain. The CDR3 consists of 12 residues. Germline lookup yields CDR1 SGHKS and CDR2 YYEKEE (reference sequence). The V end was cut by 0 bases, the J end by 5 bases, with 2 bases between. The CDR3 nucleotides are TGTGCCAGCAGCTTGGTAAATGAAAAACTGTTTTTT. It codes for CASSLVNEKLFF.

V and J are TRBV5-1 and TRBJ2-3; D might be TRBD2 (7 bases). Per germline, CDR1 SGHRS and CDR2 YFSETQ. The CDR3 has 15 amino acids. V was trimmed by 4 bases and J by 4 bases, leaving 16 bases between them. CDR3 residues: CASSPVAGAADTQYF. In nucleotides, the CDR3 is TGCGCCAGCAGCCCGGTTGCGGGGGCGGCAGATACGCAGTATTTT.

V gene TRBV5-1 combines with J gene TRBJ1-1; D not resolved. V was clipped by 0 bases and J by 4 bases, with 19 bases between them. CDR1 is SGHRS and CDR2 is YFSETQ in the germline V gene. This CDR3 has 17 residues. This CDR3 reads CASSLAGAGGRRTEAFF. CDR3 DNA sequence: TGCGCCAGCAGCTTGGCCGGCGCGGGAGGACGACGCACTGAAGCTTTCTTT.

The chain couples TRBV5-1 to TRBJ2-3; TRBD1 agrees at 9 bases. Losses at the gene ends were 3 bases for V and 2 bases for J; bases not matched to a gene: 4. CDR3 size: 15 residues. Germline values: CDR1 SGHRS, CDR2 YFSETQ. CDR3 sequence: CASSSQGAVTDTQYF. The CDR3 DNA sequence: TGCGCCAGCAGCTCACAGGGGGCGGTCACAGATACGCAGTATTTT.

The chain uses TRBV19 and TRBJ2-4; TRBD1 matches 9 bases. Losses at the gene ends were 7 bases for V and 1 base for J; bases not matched to a gene: 14. The CDR3 has 18 amino acids. The V gene's germline CDR1 is LNHDA and CDR2 SQIVND (reference sequence). In DNA, the CDR3 is TGTGCCAGTAATGGAGCACAGGGGGCGCCCGGGGCCAAAAACATTCAGTACTTC. It translates to CASNGAQGAPGAKNIQYF. Drawing the rest from reference TRBV19 and TRBJ2-4, the complete variable domain is DGGITQSPKYLFRKEGQNVTLSCEQNLNHDAMYWYRQDPGQGLRLIYYSQIVNDFQKGDIAEGYSVSREKKESFPLTVTSAQKNPTAFYLCASNGAQGAPGAKNIQYFGAGTRLSVL.

The rearrangement uses TRBV10-2 and TRBJ2-5; TRBD1 agrees at 7 bases. Germline V CDR1 and CDR2: WSHSY, SAAADI. V trimming: 6 bases; J trimming: 5 bases; junction bases outside the gene matches: 12. The length of the CDR3 is 15 residues. Here the CDR3 DNA reads TGCGCCAGCAGGAACCCCGACAGGGAGTGGGAGACCCAGTACTTC. It yields the protein CASRNPDREWETQYF.

The DNA for the CDR3 is TGCGCCAGCAGCTTGGGCGGGTTCGGTAACTACGAGCAGTACTTC. This translates into CASSLGGFGNYEQYF. This chain connects TRBV5-1 to TRBJ2-7; D possibly corresponds to TRBD2 (5 bases). Trimming pared 0 bases from V and 3 bases from J, leaving 13 bases between. Germline-derived CDR1 and CDR2 are SGHRS and YFSETQ. This CDR3 is built from 15 residues.

This clone has a single count. The chain uses TRBV5-1 and TRBJ1-1; 9 nucleotides agree with TRBD1. CDR1 and CDR2 from the germline V gene are SGHRS and YFSETQ. V was pared by 4 bases and J by 4 bases, with 11 bases of the junction left unmatched. The CDR3 has 16 amino acids. The DNA of the CDR3 is TGCGCCAGCAGCACCACCGGGACAGGGTTATTCACTGAAGCTTTCTTT. It yields the protein CASSTTGTGLFTEAFF.

This chain joins TRBV2 and TRBJ1-1, with a possible D match to TRBD1 (6 bases). The CDR3 consists of 15 residues. Germline V gene lookup returns CDR1 SNHLY and CDR2 FYNNEI. Between the trimmed V and J ends, which lost 0 bases and 8 bases, there was a span of 16 bases. CDR3 nucleotides: TGTGCCAGCAGTGAAGCTCGGGGGGGCAGGGCCGAAGCTTTCTTT. This sequence encodes CASSEARGGRAEAFF.

CDR3 in DNA: TGTGCCAGCAGCCAAGGGGCCGAGCAGTACTTC. This translates into CASSQGAEQYF. V usage is TRBV14 and J usage is TRBJ2-7, with D unclear. Germline V gene sequence: CDR1 SGHDN, CDR2 FVKESK. The V end lost 1 base, the J end lost 6 bases, and 4 bases lay between the germline ends. The CDR3 is 11 amino acids.

CDR3 DNA sequence: TGTGCCAGCAGTGACCCAGGGAGGGCAACAGATACGCAGTATTTT. Residues: CASSDPGRATDTQYF. The chain is built from TRBV6-1 and TRBJ2-3, with TRBD2 matching over 7 bases. The CDR3 extends over 15 amino acids. V gave up 3 bases and J gave up 3 bases; unmatched junction bases: 6. The germline V gene encodes CDR1 MNHNS and CDR2 SASEGT.

V gene TRBV9 combines with J gene TRBJ1-1; 7 nucleotides agree with TRBD1. V trimming: 0 bases; J trimming: 3 bases; junction bases outside the gene matches: 14. Germline V gives CDR1 SGDLS, CDR2 YYNGEE. The CDR3 sequence is 18 residues long. The CDR3 reads CASSVDSGDSARYTEAFF. CDR3 coding DNA: TGTGCCAGCAGCGTAGACTCTGGGGACAGCGCCCGGTACACTGAAGCTTTCTTT. Using reference TRBV9 and TRBJ1-1 for the parts outside the CDR3, the full variable domain is DSGVTQTPKHLITATGQRVTLRCSPRSGDLSVYWYQQSLDQGLQFLIQYYNGEERAKGNILERFSAQQFPDLHSELNLSSLELGDSALYFCASSVDSGDSARYTEAFFGQGTRLTVV.

The chain employs TRBV9 and TRBJ2-5; D is perhaps TRBD2 (7 bases). The CDR3 covers 16 residues. Per the germline V gene, CDR1 is SGDLS and CDR2 is YYNGEE. With 0 bases removed from V and 1 base from J, the gap between germline ends came to 13 bases. DNA for the CDR3: TGTGCCAGCAGCGTAGGGCGAGGGGGGGGCCAAGAGACCCAGTACTTC. Its translation: CASSVGRGGGQETQYF.

The chain is built from TRBV7-6 and TRBJ2-1, with a weak D call TRBD1 (5 bases). Germline V lookup: CDR1 SGHVS, CDR2 FNYEAQ. The CDR3 consists of 15 residues. V was clipped by 1 base and J by 9 bases, with 16 bases between them. This CDR3 is CASSLGQGHTGEQFF. The CDR3 nucleotides are TGTGCCAGCAGCTTAGGTCAGGGTCATACAGGTGAGCAGTTCTTC. The full variable domain, completed using reference TRBV7-6 and TRBJ2-1, is GAGVSQSPRYKVTKRGQDVALRCDPISGHVSLYWYRQALGQGPEFLTYFNYEAQQDKSGLPNDRFSAERPEGSISTLTIQRTEQRDSAMYRCASSLGQGHTGEQFFGPGTRLTVL.

The J gene is TRBJ2-2, the V gene TRBV7-3; D remains unclear. Looked up from germline, CDR1 is SGHTA and CDR2 is FQGTGA. Trimming stripped 2 bases from V and 0 bases from J, with 13 bases between. This CDR3 region has 17 residues. CDR3 sequence: CASSLGQGRPNTGELFF. DNA for the CDR3: TGTGCCAGCAGCTTAGGGCAAGGCAGACCGAACACCGGGGAGCTGTTTTTT. The variable domain in full, with the rest retrieved from reference TRBV7-3 and TRBJ2-2, is GAGVSQTPSNKVTEKGKYVELRCDPISGHTALYWYRQSLGQGPEFLIYFQGTGAADDSGLPNDRFFAVRPEGSVSTLKIQRTERGDSAVYLCASSLGQGRPNTGELFFGEGSRLTVL.